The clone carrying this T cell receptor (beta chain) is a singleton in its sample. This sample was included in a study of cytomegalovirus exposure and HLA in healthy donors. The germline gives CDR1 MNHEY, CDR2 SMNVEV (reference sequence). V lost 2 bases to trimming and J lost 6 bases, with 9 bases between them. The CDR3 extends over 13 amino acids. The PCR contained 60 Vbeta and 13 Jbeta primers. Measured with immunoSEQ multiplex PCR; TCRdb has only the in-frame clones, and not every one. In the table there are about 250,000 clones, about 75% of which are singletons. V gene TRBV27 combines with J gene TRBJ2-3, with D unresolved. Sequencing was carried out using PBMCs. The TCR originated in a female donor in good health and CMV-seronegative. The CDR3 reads CASSLRRSDTQYF. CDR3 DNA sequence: TGTGCCAGCAGTTTAAGGAGATCGGATACGCAGTATTTT.